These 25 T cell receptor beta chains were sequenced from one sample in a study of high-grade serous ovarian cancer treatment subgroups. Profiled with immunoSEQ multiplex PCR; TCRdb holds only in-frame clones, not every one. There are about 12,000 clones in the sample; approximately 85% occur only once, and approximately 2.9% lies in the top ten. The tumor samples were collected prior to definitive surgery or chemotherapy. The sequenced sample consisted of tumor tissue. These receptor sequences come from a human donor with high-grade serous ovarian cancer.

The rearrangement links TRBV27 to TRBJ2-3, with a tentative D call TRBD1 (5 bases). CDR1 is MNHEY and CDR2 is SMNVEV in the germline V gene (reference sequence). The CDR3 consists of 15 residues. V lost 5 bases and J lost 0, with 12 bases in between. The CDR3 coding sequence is TGTGCCAGCAGTGGGGCCAGGTCAAGCACAGATACGCAGTATTTT. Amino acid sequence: CASSGARSSTDTQYF.

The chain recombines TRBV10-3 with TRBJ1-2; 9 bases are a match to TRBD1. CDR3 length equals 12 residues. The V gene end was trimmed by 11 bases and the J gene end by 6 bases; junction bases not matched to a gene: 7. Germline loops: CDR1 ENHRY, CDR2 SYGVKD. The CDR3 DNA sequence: TGTGCCGTCTATGGGACAGGGAATGGCTACACCTTC. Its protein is CAVYGTGNGYTF.

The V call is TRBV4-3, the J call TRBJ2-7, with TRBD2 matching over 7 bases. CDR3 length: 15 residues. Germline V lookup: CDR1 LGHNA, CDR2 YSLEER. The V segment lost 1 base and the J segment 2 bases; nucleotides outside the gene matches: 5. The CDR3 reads CASSQVASGTYEQYF. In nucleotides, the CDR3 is TGCGCCAGCAGCCAAGTTGCTAGCGGCACCTACGAGCAGTACTTC.

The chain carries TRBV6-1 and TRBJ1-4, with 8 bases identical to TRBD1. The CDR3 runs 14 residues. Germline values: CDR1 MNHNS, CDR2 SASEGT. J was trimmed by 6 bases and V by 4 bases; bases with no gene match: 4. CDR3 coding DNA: TGTGCCAGCAGTGCTCTGGACAGGGATGAAAAACTGTTTTTT. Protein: CASSALDRDEKLFF.

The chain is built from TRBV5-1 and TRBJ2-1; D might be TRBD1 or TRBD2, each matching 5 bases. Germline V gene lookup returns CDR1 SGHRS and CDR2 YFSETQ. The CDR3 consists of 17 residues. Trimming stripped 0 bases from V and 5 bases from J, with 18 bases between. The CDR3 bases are TGCGCCAGCAGCTTGGGCCCGGGCGGGTTGGGGGACAATGAGCAGTTCTTC. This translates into CASSLGPGGLGDNEQFF.

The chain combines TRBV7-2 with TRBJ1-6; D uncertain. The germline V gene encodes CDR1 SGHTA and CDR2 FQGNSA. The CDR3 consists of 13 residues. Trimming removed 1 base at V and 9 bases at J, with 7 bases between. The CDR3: CASSLELGSPLHF. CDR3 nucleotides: TGTGCCAGCAGCTTAGAGCTGGGTTCACCCCTCCACTTT.

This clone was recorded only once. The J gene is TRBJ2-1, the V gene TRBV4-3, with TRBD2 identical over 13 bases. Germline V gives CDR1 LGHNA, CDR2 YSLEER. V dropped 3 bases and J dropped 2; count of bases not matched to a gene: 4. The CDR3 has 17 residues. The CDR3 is CASSQEGLAGAYNEQFF. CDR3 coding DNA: TGCGCCAGCAGCCAGGAAGGACTAGCGGGGGCCTACAATGAGCAGTTCTTC.

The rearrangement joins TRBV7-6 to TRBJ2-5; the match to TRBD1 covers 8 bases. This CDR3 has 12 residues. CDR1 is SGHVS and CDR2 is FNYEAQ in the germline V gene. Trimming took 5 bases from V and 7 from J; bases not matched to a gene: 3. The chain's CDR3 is CASSRDRWTQYF. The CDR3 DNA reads TGTGCCAGCAGCAGGGACAGGTGGACCCAGTACTTC.

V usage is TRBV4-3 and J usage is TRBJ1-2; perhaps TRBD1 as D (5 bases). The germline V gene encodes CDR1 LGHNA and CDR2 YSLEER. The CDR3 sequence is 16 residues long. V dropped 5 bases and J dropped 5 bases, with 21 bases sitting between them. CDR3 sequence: CASSNYDPGPSYGYTF. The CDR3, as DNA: TGCGCCAGCAGCAACTACGATCCGGGACCGTCATATGGCTACACCTTC.

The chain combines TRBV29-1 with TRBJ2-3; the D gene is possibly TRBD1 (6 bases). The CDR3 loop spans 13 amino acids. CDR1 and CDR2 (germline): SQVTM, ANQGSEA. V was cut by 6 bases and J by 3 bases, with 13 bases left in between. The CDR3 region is CSVPGVRTDTQYF. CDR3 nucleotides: TGCAGCGTACCAGGGGTTAGGACAGATACGCAGTATTTT.

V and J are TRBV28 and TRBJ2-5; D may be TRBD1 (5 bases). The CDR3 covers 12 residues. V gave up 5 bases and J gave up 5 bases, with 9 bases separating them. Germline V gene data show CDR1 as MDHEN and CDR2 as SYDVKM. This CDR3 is CASSPGWETQYF. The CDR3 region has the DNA TGTGCCAGCAGTCCAGGGTGGGAGACCCAGTACTTC.

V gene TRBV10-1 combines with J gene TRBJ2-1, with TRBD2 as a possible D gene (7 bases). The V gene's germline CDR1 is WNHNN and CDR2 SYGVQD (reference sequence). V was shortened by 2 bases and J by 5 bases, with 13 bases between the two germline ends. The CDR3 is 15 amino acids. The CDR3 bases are TGCGCCAGCAGTGAGCTTGCGGGGGCCCACAATGAGCAGTTCTTC. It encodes CASSELAGAHNEQFF.

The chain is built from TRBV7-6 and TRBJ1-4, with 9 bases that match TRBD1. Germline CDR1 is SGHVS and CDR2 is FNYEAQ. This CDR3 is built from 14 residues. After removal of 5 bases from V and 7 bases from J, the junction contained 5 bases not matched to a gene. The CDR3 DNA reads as TGTGCCAGCAGCCCGGGACAGGGCCGTGAAAAACTGTTTTTT. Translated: CASSPGQGREKLFF.

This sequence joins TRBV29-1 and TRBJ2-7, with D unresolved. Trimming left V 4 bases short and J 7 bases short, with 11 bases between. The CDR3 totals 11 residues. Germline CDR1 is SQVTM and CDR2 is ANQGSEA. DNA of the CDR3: TGCAGCGTTGGAGGCTCTGGGGAGCAGTACTTC. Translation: CSVGGSGEQYF.

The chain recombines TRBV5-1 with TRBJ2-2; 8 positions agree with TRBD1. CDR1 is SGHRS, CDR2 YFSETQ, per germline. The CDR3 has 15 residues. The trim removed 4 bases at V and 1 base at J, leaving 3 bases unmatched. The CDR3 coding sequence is TGCGCCAGCAGCGGCGGACAGGGGAACACCGGGGAGCTGTTTTTT. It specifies CASSGGQGNTGELFF.

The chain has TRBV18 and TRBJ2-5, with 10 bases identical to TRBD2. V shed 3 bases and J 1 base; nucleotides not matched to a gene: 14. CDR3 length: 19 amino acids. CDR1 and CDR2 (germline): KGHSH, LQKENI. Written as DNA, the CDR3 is TGTGCCAGCTCACCTGCAGCGGGGGGGCCGGTACAACTCCAAGAGACCCAGTACTTC. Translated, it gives CASSPAAGGPVQLQETQYF.

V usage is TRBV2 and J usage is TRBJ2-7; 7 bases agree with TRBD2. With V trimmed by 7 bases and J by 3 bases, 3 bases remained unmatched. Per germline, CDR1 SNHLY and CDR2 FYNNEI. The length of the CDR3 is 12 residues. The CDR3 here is CASNGRGYEQYV. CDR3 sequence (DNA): TGTGCCAGCAATGGGAGGGGCTACGAGCAGTACGTC.

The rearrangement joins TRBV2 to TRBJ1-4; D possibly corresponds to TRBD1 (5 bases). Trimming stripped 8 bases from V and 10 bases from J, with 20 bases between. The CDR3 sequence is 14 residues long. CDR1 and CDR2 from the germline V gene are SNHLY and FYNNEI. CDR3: CASLSQGGVGKLFF. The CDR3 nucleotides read TGTGCCAGCCTTTCCCAGGGTGGTGTGGGAAAACTGTTTTTT.

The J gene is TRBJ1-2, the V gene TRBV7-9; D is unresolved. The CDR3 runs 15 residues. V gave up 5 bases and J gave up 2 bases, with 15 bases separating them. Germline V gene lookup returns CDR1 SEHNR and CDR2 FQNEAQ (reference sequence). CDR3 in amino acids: CASSLGLGTNYGYTF. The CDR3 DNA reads TGTGCCAGCAGCCTTGGTTTGGGAACAAACTATGGCTACACCTTC.

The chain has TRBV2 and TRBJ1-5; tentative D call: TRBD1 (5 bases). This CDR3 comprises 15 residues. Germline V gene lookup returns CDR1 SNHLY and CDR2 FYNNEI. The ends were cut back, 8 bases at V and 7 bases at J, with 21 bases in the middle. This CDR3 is CASGGIGMQDQPQHF. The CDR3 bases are TGTGCCAGCGGGGGGATAGGGATGCAGGACCAGCCCCAGCATTTT.

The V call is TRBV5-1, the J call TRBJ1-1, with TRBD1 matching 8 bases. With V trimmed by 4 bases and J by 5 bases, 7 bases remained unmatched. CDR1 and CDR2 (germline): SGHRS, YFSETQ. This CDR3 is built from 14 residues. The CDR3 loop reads CASSPGQETTEAFF. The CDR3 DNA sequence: TGCGCCAGCAGCCCGGGACAGGAGACTACTGAAGCTTTCTTT. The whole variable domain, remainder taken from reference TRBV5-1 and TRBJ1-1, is KAGVTQTPRYLIKTRGQQVTLSCSPISGHRSVSWYQQTPGQGLQFLFEYFSETQRNKGNFPGRFSGRQFSNSRSEMNVSTLELGDSALYLCASSPGQETTEAFFGQGTRLTVV.

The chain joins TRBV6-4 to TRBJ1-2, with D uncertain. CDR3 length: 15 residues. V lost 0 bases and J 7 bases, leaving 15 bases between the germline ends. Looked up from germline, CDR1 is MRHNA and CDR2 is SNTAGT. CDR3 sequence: CASSDSAGSLSGYTF. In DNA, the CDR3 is TGTGCCAGCAGTGACTCGGCCGGGAGTCTAAGTGGCTACACCTTC.

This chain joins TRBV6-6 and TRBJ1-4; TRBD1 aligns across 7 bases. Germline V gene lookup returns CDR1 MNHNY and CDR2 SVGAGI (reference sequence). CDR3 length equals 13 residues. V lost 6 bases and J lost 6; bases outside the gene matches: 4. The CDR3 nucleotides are TGTGCCAGCAGGGCAACAGGGGATGAAAAACTGTTTTTT. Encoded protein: CASRATGDEKLFF.

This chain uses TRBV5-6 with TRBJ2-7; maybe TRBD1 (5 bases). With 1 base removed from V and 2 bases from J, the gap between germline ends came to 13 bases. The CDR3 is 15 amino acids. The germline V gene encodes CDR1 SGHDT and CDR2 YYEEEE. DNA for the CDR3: TGTGCCAGCAGCTTGTCTGATAGGGGTACCTACGAGCAGTACGTC. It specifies CASSLSDRGTYEQYV.

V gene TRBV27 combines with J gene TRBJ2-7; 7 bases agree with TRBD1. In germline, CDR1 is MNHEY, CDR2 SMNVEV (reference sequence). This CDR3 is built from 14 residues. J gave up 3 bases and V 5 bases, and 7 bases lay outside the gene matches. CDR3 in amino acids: CASSRAGQVYEQYF. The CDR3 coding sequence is TGTGCCAGCAGTCGTGCCGGACAGGTCTACGAGCAGTACTTC.